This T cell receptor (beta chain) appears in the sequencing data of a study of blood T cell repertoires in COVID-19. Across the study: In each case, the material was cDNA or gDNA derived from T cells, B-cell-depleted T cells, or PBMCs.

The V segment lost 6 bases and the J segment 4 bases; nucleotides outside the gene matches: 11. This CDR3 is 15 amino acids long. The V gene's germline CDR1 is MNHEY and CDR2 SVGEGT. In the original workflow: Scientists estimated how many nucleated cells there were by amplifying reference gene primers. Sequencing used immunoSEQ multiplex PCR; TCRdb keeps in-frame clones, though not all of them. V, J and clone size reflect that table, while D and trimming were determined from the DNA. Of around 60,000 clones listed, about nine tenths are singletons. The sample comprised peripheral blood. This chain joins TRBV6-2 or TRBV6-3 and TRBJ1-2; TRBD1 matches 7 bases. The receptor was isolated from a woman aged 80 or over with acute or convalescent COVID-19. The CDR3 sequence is CASSPLGQHFYGYTF. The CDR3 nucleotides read TGTGCCAGCAGCCCCTTGGGACAGCATTTCTATGGCTACACCTTC.